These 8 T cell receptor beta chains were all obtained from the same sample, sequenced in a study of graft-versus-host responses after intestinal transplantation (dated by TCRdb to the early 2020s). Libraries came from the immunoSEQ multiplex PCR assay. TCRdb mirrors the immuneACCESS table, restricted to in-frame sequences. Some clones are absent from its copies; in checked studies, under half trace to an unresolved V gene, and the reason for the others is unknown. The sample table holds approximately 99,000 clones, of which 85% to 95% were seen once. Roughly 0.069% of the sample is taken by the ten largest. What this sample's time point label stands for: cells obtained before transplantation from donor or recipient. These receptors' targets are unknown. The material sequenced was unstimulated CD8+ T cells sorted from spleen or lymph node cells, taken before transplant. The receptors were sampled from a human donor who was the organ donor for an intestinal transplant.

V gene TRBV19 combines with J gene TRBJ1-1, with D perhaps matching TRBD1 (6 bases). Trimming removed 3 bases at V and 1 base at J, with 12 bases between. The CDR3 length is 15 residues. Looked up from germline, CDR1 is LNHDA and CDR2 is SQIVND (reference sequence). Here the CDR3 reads CASSILEGGNTEAFF. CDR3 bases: TGTGCCAGTAGTATTCTGGAAGGGGGGAACACTGAAGCTTTCTTT.

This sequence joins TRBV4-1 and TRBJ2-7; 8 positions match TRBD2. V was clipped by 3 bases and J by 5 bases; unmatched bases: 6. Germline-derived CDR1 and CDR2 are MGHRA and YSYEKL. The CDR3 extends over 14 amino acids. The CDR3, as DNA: TGCGCCAGCAGCCACCGGGGGGGGGCTAACGAGCAGTACTTC. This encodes CASSHRGGANEQYF.

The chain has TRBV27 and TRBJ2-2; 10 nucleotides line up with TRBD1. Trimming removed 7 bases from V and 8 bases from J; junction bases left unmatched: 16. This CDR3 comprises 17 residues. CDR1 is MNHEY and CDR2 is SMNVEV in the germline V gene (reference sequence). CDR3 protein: CASTSSDRGPSGGELFF. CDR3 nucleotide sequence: TGTGCCAGCACCTCTTCCGACAGGGGGCCCTCGGGGGGGGAGCTGTTTTTT.

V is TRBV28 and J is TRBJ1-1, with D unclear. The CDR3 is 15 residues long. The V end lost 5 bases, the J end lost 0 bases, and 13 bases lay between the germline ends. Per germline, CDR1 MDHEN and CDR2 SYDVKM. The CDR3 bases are TGTGCCAGCAGTCCTCGGGGTCCCCTGAACACTGAAGCTTTCTTT. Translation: CASSPRGPLNTEAFF. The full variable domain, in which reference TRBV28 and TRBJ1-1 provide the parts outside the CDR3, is DVKVTQSSRYLVKRTGEKVFLECVQDMDHENMFWYRQDPGLGLRLIYFSYDVKMKEKGDIPEGYSVSREKKERFSLILESASTNQTSMYLCASSPRGPLNTEAFFGQGTRLTVV.

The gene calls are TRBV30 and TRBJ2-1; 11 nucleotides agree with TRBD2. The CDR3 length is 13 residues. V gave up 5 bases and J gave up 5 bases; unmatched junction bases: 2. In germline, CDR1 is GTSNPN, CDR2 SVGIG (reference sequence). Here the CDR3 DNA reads TGTGCCTGGTCGGGACTAGCGGACAATGAGCAGTTCTTC. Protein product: CAWSGLADNEQFF. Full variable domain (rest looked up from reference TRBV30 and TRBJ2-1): SQTIHQWPATLVQPVGSPLSLECTVEGTSNPNLYWYRQAAGRGLQLLFYSVGIGQISSEVPQNLSASRPQDRQFILSSKKLLLSDSGFYLCAWSGLADNEQFFGPGTRLTVL.

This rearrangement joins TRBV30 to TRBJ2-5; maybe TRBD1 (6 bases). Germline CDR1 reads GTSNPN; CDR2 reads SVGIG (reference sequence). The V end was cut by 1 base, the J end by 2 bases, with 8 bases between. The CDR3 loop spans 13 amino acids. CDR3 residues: CAWSEGVQETQYF. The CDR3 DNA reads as TGTGCCTGGAGTGAGGGGGTACAAGAGACCCAGTACTTC.

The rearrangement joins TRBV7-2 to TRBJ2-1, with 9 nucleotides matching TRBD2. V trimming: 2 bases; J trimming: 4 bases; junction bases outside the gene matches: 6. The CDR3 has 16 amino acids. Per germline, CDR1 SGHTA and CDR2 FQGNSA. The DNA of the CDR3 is TGTGCCAGCAGCTTATCCCTAGCGGGAATTTACAATGAGCAGTTCTTC. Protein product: CASSLSLAGIYNEQFF. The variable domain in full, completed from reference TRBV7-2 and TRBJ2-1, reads GAGVSQSPSNKVTEKGKDVELRCDPISGHTALYWYRQSLGQGLEFLIYFQGNSAPDKSGLPSDRFSAERTGGSVSTLTIQRTQQEDSAVYLCASSLSLAGIYNEQFFGPGTRLTVL.

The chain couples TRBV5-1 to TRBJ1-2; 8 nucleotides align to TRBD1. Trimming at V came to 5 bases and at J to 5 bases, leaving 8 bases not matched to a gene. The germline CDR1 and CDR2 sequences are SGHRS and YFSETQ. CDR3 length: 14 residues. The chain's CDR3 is CASRINRGRYGYTF. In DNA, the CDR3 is TGCGCCAGCAGGATCAACAGGGGGAGGTATGGCTACACCTTC.